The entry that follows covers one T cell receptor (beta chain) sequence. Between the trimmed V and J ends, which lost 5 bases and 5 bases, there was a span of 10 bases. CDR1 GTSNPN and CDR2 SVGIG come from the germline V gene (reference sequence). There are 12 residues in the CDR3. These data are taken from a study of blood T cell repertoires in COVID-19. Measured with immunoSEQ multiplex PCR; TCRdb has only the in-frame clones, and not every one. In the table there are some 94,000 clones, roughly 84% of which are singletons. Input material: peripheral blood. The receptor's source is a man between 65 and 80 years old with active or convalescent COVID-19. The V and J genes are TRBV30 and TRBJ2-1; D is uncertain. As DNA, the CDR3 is TGTGCCTGGGACACAGAGCACAATGAGCAGTTCTTC. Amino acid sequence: CAWDTEHNEQFF.